The 19 T cell receptor beta chains given below trace back to one sample, sequenced in a study of control samples from healthy donors and cancer patients. Here immunoSEQ multiplex PCR was the method, and the copy in TCRdb shows in-frame clones only, minus some. The table records about 170,000 clones, around 90% of them present only once. The sample consisted of blood. Source of these receptors: a woman aged 30 to 39 in good health.

This clone was observed once. This chain connects TRBV5-6 to TRBJ1-2; 10 nucleotides align to TRBD1. V dropped 0 bases and J dropped 1; count of bases not matched to a gene: 3. Germline assignment: CDR1 SGHDT and CDR2 YYEEEE. The CDR3 loop spans 16 amino acids. CDR3 in amino acids: CASSLGQGARNYGYTF. The CDR3 DNA follows: TGTGCCAGCAGCTTGGGACAGGGGGCCCGTAACTATGGCTACACCTTC.

V usage is TRBV3-1 (or the pseudogene TRBV3-2) and J usage is TRBJ1-3, with D unclear. This CDR3 has 14 amino acids. V was pared by 4 bases and J by 1 base, with 8 bases between. Per the germline V gene, CDR1 is LGHDT and CDR2 is YNNKEL (reference sequence). CDR3 loop: CASSLGGSGNTIYF. CDR3 bases: TGTGCCAGCAGCCTGGGTGGGTCTGGAAACACCATATATTTT.

The rearrangement uses TRBV27 and TRBJ1-4; possibly TRBD1 for D (5 bases). Per the germline V gene, CDR1 is MNHEY and CDR2 is SMNVEV (reference sequence). Trimming cost V 3 bases and J 8 bases, with 10 bases left between them. The length of the CDR3 is 13 residues. CDR3 DNA: TGTGCCAGCAGTTTCGGGGGGTACGAAAAACTGTTTTTT. Translating it yields CASSFGGYEKLFF.

The V gene is TRBV28, the J gene TRBJ1-1, with a weak D call TRBD1 (6 bases). Looked up from germline, CDR1 is MDHEN and CDR2 is SYDVKM. Trimming pared 5 bases from V and 6 bases from J, leaving 16 bases between. This CDR3 is 14 amino acids long. CDR3 bases: TGTGCCAGCAGTGGGTCGCAGGGGTCGGCTGAAGCTTTCTTT. Translation: CASSGSQGSAEAFF.

This chain connects TRBV6-4 to TRBJ2-1, with 8 bases aligning to TRBD1. V dropped 4 bases and J dropped 7; count of bases not matched to a gene: 3. The CDR3 runs to 13 residues. Per germline, CDR1 MRHNA and CDR2 SNTAGT. CDR3 nucleotides: TGTGCCAGCAGTGCACACAGGGGGAATGAGCAGTTCTTC. It specifies CASSAHRGNEQFF.

This clone has just one count. The rearrangement joins TRBV28 to TRBJ2-5; tentative D call: TRBD1 (5 bases). The CDR3 covers 14 residues. Germline assignment: CDR1 MDHEN and CDR2 SYDVKM. V lost 2 bases, J lost 4 bases, and 11 bases lay in between. CDR3 sequence (DNA): TGTGCCAGCAGTTTAGCGACAGCTCCAGAGACCCAGTACTTC. Protein sequence: CASSLATAPETQYF.

The chain recombines TRBV9 with TRBJ2-1; 9 bases are a match to TRBD2. The germline CDR1 and CDR2 sequences are SGDLS and YYNGEE. The CDR3 runs 15 residues. V was pared by 0 bases and J by 8 bases, with 6 bases of the junction left unmatched. CDR3 in amino acids: CASSVGGGATDEQFF. The CDR3 bases are TGTGCCAGCAGCGTAGGCGGGGGGGCCACAGATGAGCAGTTCTTC.

The V call is TRBV9, the J call TRBJ2-7; D is unresolved. With 0 bases removed from V and 1 base from J, the gap between germline ends came to 8 bases. Per the germline V gene, CDR1 is SGDLS and CDR2 is YYNGEE. The CDR3 covers 14 residues. CDR3 sequence: CASSVGQLSYEQYF. DNA of the CDR3: TGTGCCAGCAGCGTAGGGCAGCTTTCCTACGAGCAGTACTTC.

The V and J genes are TRBV28 and TRBJ2-1; possibly TRBD1 or TRBD2 for D (6 bases each). V was pared by 5 bases and J by 10 bases, with 15 bases between. This CDR3 spans 13 amino acids. Per the germline V gene, CDR1 is MDHEN and CDR2 is SYDVKM. CDR3 amino acids: CASSAVIGGEQFF. CDR3 sequence (DNA): TGTGCCAGCAGTGCAGTAATCGGGGGCGAGCAGTTCTTC.

V gene TRBV11-2 combines with J gene TRBJ2-1; D ambiguous. Germline CDR1 reads SGHAT; CDR2 reads FQNNGV. CDR3 length equals 14 residues. Between the trimmed V and J ends, which lost 0 bases and 3 bases, there was a span of 6 bases. The CDR3 nucleotides are TGTGCCAGCAGCTTAGAGGTTCACTACAATGAGCAGTTCTTC. Amino acids: CASSLEVHYNEQFF.

The chain couples TRBV3-1 (or the pseudogene TRBV3-2) to TRBJ1-2; a weak D match, TRBD1 (6 bases). There are 14 residues in the CDR3. V was clipped by 2 bases and J by 8 bases, with 15 bases between them. Germline values: CDR1 LGHDT, CDR2 YNNKEL (reference sequence). The CDR3 DNA follows: TGTGCCAGCAGCCAAAGAGGGGGAGCGAAGGGCTACACCTTC. Its protein is CASSQRGGAKGYTF.

V and J are TRBV4-2 and TRBJ2-1; TRBD2 might be the D (5 bases). Germline CDR1 LGHNA, CDR2 YNFKEQ. This CDR3 has 11 residues. Deletions cut 4 bases from V and 8 bases from J, with 6 bases between. The CDR3 coding sequence is TGTGCCAGCAGCCGCGGGTATGAGCAGTTCTTC. Protein sequence: CASSRGYEQFF.

The CDR3 bases are TGCGCCAGCAGCTTGGAAACGTCAGGGGGCATCGGCACTGAAGCTTTCTTT. The encoded protein is CASSLETSGGIGTEAFF. This chain uses TRBV5-1 with TRBJ1-1, with 8 bases that match TRBD1. Germline CDR1 reads SGHRS; CDR2 reads YFSETQ. This CDR3 has 17 amino acids. The V segment lost 0 bases and the J segment 4 bases; nucleotides outside the gene matches: 11.

This clone was seen once. J is TRBJ1-4 and V is TRBV9; 8 bases agree with TRBD1. Germline V gene lookup returns CDR1 SGDLS and CDR2 YYNGEE. This CDR3 is built from 15 residues. V gave up 4 bases and J gave up 6 bases; unmatched junction bases: 8. The CDR3 sequence: CASSKPGTGYEKLFF. DNA for the CDR3: TGTGCCAGCAGCAAGCCCGGGACAGGCTATGAAAAACTGTTTTTT.

The V call is TRBV5-1, the J call TRBJ2-7; TRBD1 is a possible D gene (5 bases). This CDR3 is built from 13 residues. Trimming removed 0 bases at V and 3 bases at J, with 7 bases between. Germline V gene data show CDR1 as SGHRS and CDR2 as YFSETQ. The DNA of the CDR3 is TGCGCCAGCAGCTTGGACAGGTACTACGAGCAGTACTTC. It yields the protein CASSLDRYYEQYF.

The gene calls are TRBV2 and TRBJ2-3; D is possibly TRBD1 (6 bases). Trimming pared 1 base from V and 4 bases from J, leaving 6 bases between. Per germline, CDR1 SNHLY and CDR2 FYNNEI. The CDR3 consists of 13 residues. The CDR3 nucleotides are TGTGCCAGCAGTGAAGAGGGGGCAGATACGCAGTATTTT. Translated, it gives CASSEEGADTQYF.

The rearrangement uses TRBV25-1 and TRBJ2-1, with 12 bases matching TRBD2. The CDR3 consists of 14 residues. Unmatched junction bases numbered 7, after V lost 6 bases and J lost 10 bases. Germline V gene lookup returns CDR1 MGHDK and CDR2 SYGVNS. DNA of the CDR3: TGTGCCAGCAGAGCTAGCGGGAGGGCCGACGAGCAGTTCTTC. Its translation: CASRASGRADEQFF.

The chain uses TRBV5-1 and TRBJ2-1; D gene uncertain. CDR1 and CDR2 (germline): SGHRS, YFSETQ. This CDR3 has 16 amino acids. V was shortened by 0 bases and J by 9 bases, with 19 bases between the two germline ends. Here the CDR3 DNA reads TGCGCCAGCAGCTTGGATGGGGTGCAGGTTATCGGTGAGCAGTTCTTC. Protein: CASSLDGVQVIGEQFF.

This rearrangement joins TRBV27 to TRBJ2-1; 8 bases are a match to TRBD2. The germline gives CDR1 MNHEY, CDR2 SMNVEV (reference sequence). V was pared by 3 bases and J by 6 bases, with 4 bases of the junction left unmatched. This CDR3 has 14 amino acids. The CDR3 loop is CASSLGLVGNEQFF. The CDR3 DNA sequence: TGTGCCAGCAGTTTGGGACTAGTCGGCAATGAGCAGTTCTTC.